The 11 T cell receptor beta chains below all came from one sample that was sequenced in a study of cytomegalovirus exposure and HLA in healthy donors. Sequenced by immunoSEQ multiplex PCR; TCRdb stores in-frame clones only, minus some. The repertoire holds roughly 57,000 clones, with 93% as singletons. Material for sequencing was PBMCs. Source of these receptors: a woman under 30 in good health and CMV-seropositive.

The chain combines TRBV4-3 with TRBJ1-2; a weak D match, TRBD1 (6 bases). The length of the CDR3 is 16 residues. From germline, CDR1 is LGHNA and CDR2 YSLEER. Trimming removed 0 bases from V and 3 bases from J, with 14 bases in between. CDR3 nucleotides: TGCGCCAGCAGCCAAGAGAAGCACAGGGCTTACTATGGCTACACCTTC. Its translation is CASSQEKHRAYYGYTF.

CDR3 in DNA: TGTGCCAGCAGTGAAATAGAGGCAGCTAATTCACCCCTCCACTTT. Its translation is CASSEIEAANSPLHF. The V call is TRBV6-1, the J call TRBJ1-6; D ambiguous. V was shortened by 2 bases and J by 6 bases, with 11 bases between the two germline ends. Germline V lookup: CDR1 MNHNS, CDR2 SASEGT. The CDR3 has 15 amino acids.

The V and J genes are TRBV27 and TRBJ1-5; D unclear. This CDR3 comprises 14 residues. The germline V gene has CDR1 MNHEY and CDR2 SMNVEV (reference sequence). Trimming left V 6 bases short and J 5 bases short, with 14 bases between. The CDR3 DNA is TGTGCCAGCAGACGGACTGCTGGGCATCAGCCCCAGCATTTT. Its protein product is CASRRTAGHQPQHF.

The CDR3, as DNA: TGTGCCAGCTCACCACAGGGGCCTAATAGCAATCAGCCCCAGCATTTT. Encoded protein: CASSPQGPNSNQPQHF. The V and J genes are TRBV18 and TRBJ1-5; a weak D match, TRBD1 (5 bases). The CDR3 is made up of 16 amino acids. V was cut by 1 base and J by 0 bases, with 10 bases left in between. The germline V gene has CDR1 KGHSH and CDR2 LQKENI. Looking up the rest from reference TRBV18 and TRBJ1-5 gives the full variable domain: NAGVMQNPRHLVRRRGQEARLRCSPMKGHSHVYWYRQLPEEGLKFMVYLQKENIIDESGMPKERFSAEFPKEGPSILRIQQVVRGDSAAYFCASSPQGPNSNQPQHFGDGTRLSIL.

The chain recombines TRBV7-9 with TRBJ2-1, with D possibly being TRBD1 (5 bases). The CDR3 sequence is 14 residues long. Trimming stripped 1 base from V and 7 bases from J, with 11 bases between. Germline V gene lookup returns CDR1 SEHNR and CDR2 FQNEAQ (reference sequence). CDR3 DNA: TGTGCCAGCAGCTTAGTCCAGGGTAGGAATGAGCAGTTCTTC. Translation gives CASSLVQGRNEQFF.

The CDR3 protein is CASSQAPDSYYEQYF. The CDR3 DNA follows: TGCGCCAGCAGCCAAGCCCCGGACAGTTACTACGAGCAGTACTTC. This chain joins TRBV4-3 and TRBJ2-7; D is possibly TRBD1 (6 bases). The germline CDR1 and CDR2 sequences are LGHNA and YSLEER. The CDR3 has 15 amino acids. Trimming removed 1 base from V and 3 bases from J, with 13 bases in between.

CDR3 residues: CASSLSLQGQTEAFF. CDR3 sequence (DNA): TGTGCCAGCAGCTTAAGCTTACAGGGTCAGACTGAAGCTTTCTTT. V gene TRBV7-3 combines with J gene TRBJ1-1; TRBD1 might be the D (6 bases). The CDR3 is 15 residues long. The germline V gene has CDR1 SGHTA and CDR2 FQGTGA. Deletions cut 1 base from V and 5 bases from J, with 14 bases between.

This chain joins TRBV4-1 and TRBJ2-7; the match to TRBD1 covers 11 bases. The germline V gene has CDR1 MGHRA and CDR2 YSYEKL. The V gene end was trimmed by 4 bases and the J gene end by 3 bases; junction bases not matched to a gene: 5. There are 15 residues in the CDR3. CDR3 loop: CASSPPGQGDYEQYF. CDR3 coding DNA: TGCGCCAGCAGCCCTCCGGGACAGGGGGACTACGAGCAGTACTTC.

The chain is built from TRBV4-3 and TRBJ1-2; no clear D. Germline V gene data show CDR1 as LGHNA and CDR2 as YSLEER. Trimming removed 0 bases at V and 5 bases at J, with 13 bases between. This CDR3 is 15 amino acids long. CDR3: CASSQDDSPLYGYTF. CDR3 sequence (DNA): TGCGCCAGCAGCCAAGATGACTCACCACTGTATGGCTACACCTTC.

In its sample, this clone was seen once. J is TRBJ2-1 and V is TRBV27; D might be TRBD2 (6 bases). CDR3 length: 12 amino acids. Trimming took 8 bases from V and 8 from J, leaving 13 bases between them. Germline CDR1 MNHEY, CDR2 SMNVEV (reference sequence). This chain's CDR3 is CASGRLVYEQFF. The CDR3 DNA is TGTGCCAGCGGGCGACTAGTCTATGAGCAGTTCTTC.

This CDR3 reads CASSRGTPLNEKLFF. The DNA of the CDR3 is TGCGCCAGCAGCCGAGGGACACCCCTTAATGAAAAACTGTTTTTT. This rearrangement joins TRBV4-3 to TRBJ1-4; maybe TRBD1 (6 bases). Deletions cut 4 bases from V and 4 bases from J, with 13 bases between. This CDR3 has 15 residues. Per germline, CDR1 LGHNA and CDR2 YSLEER.